The clone carrying this T cell receptor (beta chain) was counted a few times. Its cognate antigen is unknown. With 60 Vbeta and 13 Jbeta primers, the PCR was carried out. The protocol was immunoSEQ multiplex PCR, while the TCRdb copy is restricted to in-frame clones and leaves out a portion. The sample includes approximately 150,000 clones, about three fifths of them seen just once. The data were obtained in a study of cytomegalovirus exposure and HLA in healthy donors. The wider study: There were 75 million to 95 million unique TCRs (from HLA-typed donors) in an early data release. The Caucasian-associated ancestry cluster contained roughly four fifths of the 398 genotyped donors. Study results and caveats: Based on reports, TCR beta sequences accurately predicted HLA-A and HLA-B alleles for most subjects. Because they were indistinguishable, some V segments, including TRBV6-2 and TRBV6-3, were excluded.

The V gene lost 4 bases and the J gene lost 6 bases, with 14 bases spanning the gap. The CDR3 is 13 residues long. From germline, CDR1 is SGHNT and CDR2 YYREEE (reference sequence). V and J are TRBV5-4 and TRBJ2-7; D may be TRBD1 (5 bases). Sequencing was performed on PBMCs. The receptor was derived from a woman in her 30s in good health and CMV-seropositive. This CDR3 reads CASSISGAPEQYF. The CDR3 DNA reads as TGTGCCAGCAGCATTTCTGGGGCCCCCGAGCAGTACTTC.